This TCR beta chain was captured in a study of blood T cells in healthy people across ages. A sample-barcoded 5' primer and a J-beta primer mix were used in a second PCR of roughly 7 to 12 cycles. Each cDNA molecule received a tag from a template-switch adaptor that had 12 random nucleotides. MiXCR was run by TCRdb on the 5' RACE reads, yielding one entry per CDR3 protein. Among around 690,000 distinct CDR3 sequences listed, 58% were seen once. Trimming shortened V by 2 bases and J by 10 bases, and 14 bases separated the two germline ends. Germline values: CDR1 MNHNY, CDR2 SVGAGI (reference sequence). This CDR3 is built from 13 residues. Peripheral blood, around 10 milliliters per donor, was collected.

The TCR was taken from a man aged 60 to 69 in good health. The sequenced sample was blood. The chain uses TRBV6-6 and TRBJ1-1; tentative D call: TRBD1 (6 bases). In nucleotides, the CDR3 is TGTGCCAGCAGTTACCGAGCCCAGGGGCCAGCTTTCTTT. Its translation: CASSYRAQGPAFF.